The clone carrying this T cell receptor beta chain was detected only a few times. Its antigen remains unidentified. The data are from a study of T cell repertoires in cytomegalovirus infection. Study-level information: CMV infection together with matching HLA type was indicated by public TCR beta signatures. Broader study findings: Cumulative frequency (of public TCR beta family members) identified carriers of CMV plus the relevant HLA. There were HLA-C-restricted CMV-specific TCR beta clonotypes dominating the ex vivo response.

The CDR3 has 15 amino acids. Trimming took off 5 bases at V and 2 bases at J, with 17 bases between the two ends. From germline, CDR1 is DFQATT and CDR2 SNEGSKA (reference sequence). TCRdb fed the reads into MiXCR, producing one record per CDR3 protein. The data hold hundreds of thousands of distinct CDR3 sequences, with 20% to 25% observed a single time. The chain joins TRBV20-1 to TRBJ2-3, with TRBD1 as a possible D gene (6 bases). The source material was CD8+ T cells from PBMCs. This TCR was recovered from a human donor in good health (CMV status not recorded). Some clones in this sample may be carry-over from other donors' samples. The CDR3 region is CSAPSDRTYTDTQYF. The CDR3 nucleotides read TGCAGTGCTCCGTCCGACAGGACATACACAGATACGCAGTATTTT.